The entry below describes one T cell receptor beta chain. It has no known antigen specificity. No much larger clone is present one base from it, and per-base qualities are unavailable. Taken from the germline V gene (reference sequence), the CDR1 and CDR2 loops are SGHNT and YYREEE. V and J lose 5 bases and 3 bases, and a span of 11 bases separates them. The CDR3 measures 13 amino acids from cysteine to phenylalanine. CDR3 DNA only is kept here, 39 bases in frame from base 1. Library prep was done by the immunoSEQ multiplex PCR assay. In most patients, genomic DNA was isolated using the Qiagen DNeasy Blood and Tissue Kit and sent frozen to Adaptive Biotechnologies for TCR sequencing. Adaptive Biotechnologies carried out high-throughput TCR-beta CDR3 sequencing of genomic DNA for most patients. The study's own analysis went as follows. TCR sequencing data for around 20 patients were retrieved from Adaptive's ImmunoSEQ software; a few other patients were processed with MiXCR and VDJtools. To correct CD4 versus CD8 sorting errors, any sequence found in both subsets at a frequency ratio below 5:1 was removed. CDR3 nucleotide sequences shared between donor and recipient were removed because their origin could not be assigned. Alloreactive clones required at least 2-fold expansion over unstimulated cells and minimum CFSE-low frequency of 0.002% (template counts) or 0.001% (read counts). Mappable clones were those detected in sequenced pre-transplant spleen, lymph node, or MLR CFSE-low populations of the donor or recipient. Cumulative frequency of alloreactive clones was calculated as a percentage of all sequences weighted by copy number. TCRdb retrieved this table from immuneACCESS and kept in-frame rearrangements only. Not all clones are present; in checked studies, unresolved V genes account for under half, and no reason is known for the remainder. V, J and clone size were drawn from that table, and D and trimming were deduced from the DNA. The sample table shows 81,000 or so clones, and over 85% are seen once. The ten largest clones add up to around 1.1% of the sample.

The entry originates in a study of graft-versus-host responses after intestinal transplantation (dated by TCRdb to about 2021). Study-level background: Recipients received multivisceral, liver-intestinal, or isolated intestinal transplants. Every recipient was given anti-thymocyte globulin induction, then maintenance tacrolimus and steroids for two to three years. After intestinal transplantation, graft-versus-host and host-versus-graft alloreactive T cell clones were followed in the graft, circulation and bone marrow using bulk TCR-beta CDR3 sequencing. To identify alloreactive clones, pre-transplant mixed lymphocyte reaction products were sequenced and then compared with unstimulated pre-transplant donor and recipient T cells. A cohort of around 25 intestinal transplant recipients, including one retransplant, was enrolled, and a few patients lacking pretransplant specimens were excluded. A peak of at least 4% donor T cells among recipient peripheral blood mononuclear cells was the definition used for donor T cell macrochimerism. Samples from a few later patients were sequenced in-house on an Illumina MiSeq with MiXCR processing rather than by the commercial service.

What the authors observed across the whole study: Patients with donor T cell macrochimerism had high GvH to HvG T cell clonal ratios in their allografts. GvH clones were found in recipient bone marrow, and some of the GvH clones appeared earlier in ileal mucosa or blood, which is consistent with an intestinal mucosal origin. Peak levels of circulating GvH clones were associated with declines in HvG clones early after transplant. Conclusions were limited by the relatively low number and heterogeneity of intestinal transplant patients.

Explained via the paper, the time point label denotes: cells obtained before transplantation from donor or recipient. CD3+CD4+ and CD3+CD8+ populations were FACS-sorted from unstimulated pre-transplant donor and recipient cells taken from spleen or lymph nodes. Sequencing was performed on unstimulated CD8+ T cells sorted from spleen or lymph node cells, taken before transplant. This chain is built from TRBV5-4 and TRBJ1-2, and perhaps TRBD1 as D gene, on 6 matching bases. This receptor was obtained from a human donor who was the organ donor for an intestinal transplant. The DNA sequence follows: TGTGCCAGCAGTCAGGGGAGAGACTATGGCTACACCTTC. The encoded protein is CASSQGRDYGYTF.